This TCR beta chain was found in a study of cytomegalovirus exposure and HLA in healthy donors. The overall study: Earlier findings included roughly 100 million unique TCR beta sequences obtained from roughly 200 million T cells. Study observations and caveats: Rarity marked most TCR sequences, yet some public TCRs occurred in many donors. Analysis was carried out at a later point, and it linked a missense DCLRE1C variant to TCR beta V- and J-gene trimming.

Primers for the PCR totalled 60 Vbeta and 13 Jbeta. Sequenced by immunoSEQ multiplex PCR; TCRdb stores in-frame clones only, minus some. The sample holds 90,000 to 150,000 clones; approximately 78% are singletons and the top ten take less than 4%. CDR1 is LGHNA, CDR2 YNFKEQ, per germline. The CDR3 is 16 amino acids. The trim removed 0 bases at V and 6 bases at J, leaving 5 bases unmatched. Remarks on this clone: Its antigen is not known.

Sequencing was performed on PBMCs. This chain uses TRBV4-2 with TRBJ2-2, with 9 bases aligning to TRBD2. This receptor was identified in a woman aged 25 to 39 in good health and CMV-seropositive. The CDR3 DNA reads as TGTGCCAGCAGCCAAGAGGCGGGGGGGCCGTCCGGGGAGCTGTTTTTT. It codes for CASSQEAGGPSGELFF.